Listed here are 15 T cell receptor beta chains from one sample, sequenced in a study of T cell responses to AZD1222 COVID-19 vaccine. TCRdb's table, derived via immunoSEQ multiplex PCR, lists solely in-frame clones and lacks some. There are some 96,000 clones in the sample; roughly 88% occur only once, and approximately 2.8% lies in the top ten. Sequenced here: peripheral blood, sampled on day 0 of AZD1222 vaccination. Receptors were obtained from an adult in good health.

The chain joins TRBV3-1 (or the pseudogene TRBV3-2) to TRBJ2-1; 9 positions match TRBD2. The CDR3 is made up of 17 amino acids. Germline V gene lookup returns CDR1 LGHDT and CDR2 YNNKEL (reference sequence). V was clipped by 4 bases and J by 4 bases; unmatched bases: 11. The CDR3 DNA sequence: TGTGCCAGCAGCCCACCCCGGACCAGCGGGAGGTACAATGAGCAGTTCTTC. Residues: CASSPPRTSGRYNEQFF.

This chain connects TRBV28 to TRBJ2-2; 14 bases are a match to TRBD2. The germline CDR1 and CDR2 sequences are MDHEN and SYDVKM. The CDR3 sequence is 19 residues long. Trimming cost V 4 bases and J 2 bases; bases outside gene matches: 9. The CDR3: CASSSPFGLAGGNTGELFF. The CDR3 DNA is TGTGCCAGCAGTTCGCCCTTTGGACTAGCGGGAGGAAACACCGGGGAGCTGTTTTTT.

The chain uses TRBV28 and TRBJ1-1, with unresolved D. Germline CDR1 and CDR2: MDHEN and SYDVKM. The V end lost 5 bases, the J end lost 4 bases, and 11 bases lay between the germline ends. The CDR3 has 13 residues. The CDR3 loop reads CASSGEVLTEAFF. CDR3 DNA: TGTGCCAGCAGTGGGGAAGTCCTCACTGAAGCTTTCTTT.

The CDR3 region is CSVDEAFF. In DNA, the CDR3 is TGCAGCGTTGATGAAGCTTTCTTT. The chain couples TRBV29-1 to TRBJ1-1; D not resolved. From germline, CDR1 is SQVTM and CDR2 ANQGSEA. V lost 3 bases and J 7 bases, leaving 0 bases between the germline ends. There are 8 residues in the CDR3.

This chain uses TRBV19 with TRBJ1-5, with TRBD1 as a possible D gene (5 bases). From germline, CDR1 is LNHDA and CDR2 SQIVND (reference sequence). The CDR3 runs to 14 residues. Trimming stripped 4 bases from V and 1 base from J, with 8 bases between. As DNA, the CDR3 is TGTGCCAGTAGTAAACAGGAGAGCAATCAGCCCCAGCATTTT. This gives the protein CASSKQESNQPQHF. The whole variable domain, filled in from reference TRBV19 and TRBJ1-5, reads DGGITQSPKYLFRKEGQNVTLSCEQNLNHDAMYWYRQDPGQGLRLIYYSQIVNDFQKGDIAEGYSVSREKKESFPLTVTSAQKNPTAFYLCASSKQESNQPQHFGDGTRLSIL.

V and J are TRBV7-2 and TRBJ1-5, with 8 nucleotides matching TRBD1. V dropped 5 bases and J dropped 6; count of bases not matched to a gene: 6. From germline, CDR1 is SGHTA and CDR2 FQGNSA. The CDR3 length is 14 residues. CDR3: CASSPQGALQPQHF. DNA for the CDR3: TGTGCCAGCAGCCCTCAGGGGGCGCTTCAGCCCCAGCATTTT.

V and J are TRBV30 and TRBJ1-1; 8 positions agree with TRBD1. The germline V gene encodes CDR1 GTSNPN and CDR2 SVGIG (reference sequence). The CDR3 is made up of 15 amino acids. V lost 3 bases and J lost 3; bases outside the gene matches: 9. The CDR3 DNA is TGTGCCTGGAGCGCAGGGGGCATAGGATACACTGAAGCTTTCTTT. This translates into CAWSAGGIGYTEAFF.

This chain joins TRBV7-9 and TRBJ2-7, with no clear D. V lost 5 bases, J lost 3 bases, and 11 bases lay in between. Germline CDR1 is SEHNR and CDR2 is FQNEAQ (reference sequence). This CDR3 region has 13 residues. The CDR3 is CASSPQTNYEQYF. CDR3 bases: TGTGCCAGCAGCCCACAGACGAACTACGAGCAGTACTTC.

This rearrangement joins TRBV19 to TRBJ2-5, with D perhaps TRBD1 (7 bases). Germline V gene data show CDR1 as LNHDA and CDR2 as SQIVND (reference sequence). This CDR3 contains 15 residues. Trimming took off 4 bases at V and 5 bases at J, with 17 bases between the two ends. The CDR3 nucleotides read TGTGCCAGTAGTACCAGGGGGGCGGACGGGGAGACCCAGTACTTC. Its translation is CASSTRGADGETQYF.

The CDR3 loop is CASSTDRVKGYTF. The CDR3 nucleotides are TGTGCCAGCAGCACAGACAGGGTTAAGGGCTACACCTTC. This rearrangement joins TRBV11-2 to TRBJ1-2, with TRBD1 matching over 7 bases. The V segment lost 5 bases and the J segment 8 bases; nucleotides outside the gene matches: 8. CDR1 and CDR2 from the germline V gene are SGHAT and FQNNGV. The CDR3 loop spans 13 amino acids.

The chain uses TRBV6-5 and TRBJ2-1; 10 bases match TRBD2. Germline loops: CDR1 MNHEY, CDR2 SVGAGI. Losses at the gene ends were 4 bases for V and 9 bases for J; bases not matched to a gene: 9. The CDR3 is made up of 15 amino acids. CDR3 in amino acids: CASSLGAGGPGEQFF. The CDR3 DNA reads as TGTGCCAGCAGTTTAGGAGCGGGAGGGCCCGGTGAGCAGTTCTTC.

J is TRBJ1-2 and V is TRBV5-6, with D possibly being TRBD1 (6 bases). CDR1 is SGHDT, CDR2 YYEEEE, per germline. CDR3 length: 14 residues. The V end was cut by 3 bases, the J end by 4 bases, with 13 bases between. The CDR3 sequence is CASSSHRVLYGYTF. CDR3 DNA: TGTGCCAGCAGCTCGCACAGGGTGCTCTATGGCTACACCTTC.

The J gene is TRBJ1-2, the V gene TRBV19; no definite D call. CDR3 length: 14 amino acids. V was shortened by 5 bases and J by 1 base, with 11 bases between the two germline ends. CDR1 and CDR2 from the germline V gene are LNHDA and SQIVND (reference sequence). Here the CDR3 reads CASSARRDNYGYTF. CDR3 sequence (DNA): TGTGCCAGTAGTGCCCGCCGGGATAACTATGGCTACACCTTC. Combining the CDR3 with reference TRBV19 and TRBJ1-2 gives the whole variable domain DGGITQSPKYLFRKEGQNVTLSCEQNLNHDAMYWYRQDPGQGLRLIYYSQIVNDFQKGDIAEGYSVSREKKESFPLTVTSAQKNPTAFYLCASSARRDNYGYTFGSGTRLTVV.

The chain carries TRBV11-2 and TRBJ1-1, with TRBD1 matching 7 bases. CDR3 length: 14 amino acids. Germline lookup yields CDR1 SGHAT and CDR2 FQNNGV. V gave up 5 bases and J gave up 1 base; unmatched junction bases: 4. The CDR3 loop reads CASSTGQENTEAFF. The CDR3 bases are TGTGCCAGCAGCACCGGACAGGAGAACACTGAAGCTTTCTTT.

The V gene is TRBV6-5, the J gene TRBJ2-1, with a possible D match to TRBD2 (6 bases). The CDR3 is 13 residues long. Germline CDR1 MNHEY, CDR2 SVGAGI. Trimming cost V 5 bases and J 9 bases, with 14 bases left between them. The CDR3 DNA follows: TGTGCCAGCAGTCGCGTTGGTAGCGGTGAGCAGTTCTTC. Translated, it gives CASSRVGSGEQFF.